These 23 T cell receptor beta chains were sequenced from one sample in a study of cytomegalovirus exposure and HLA in healthy donors. 13 Jbeta primers and 60 Vbeta primers were used for the PCR. Profiled with immunoSEQ multiplex PCR; TCRdb holds only in-frame clones, not every one. The profile shows more than 70,000 clones, less than 75% of them singletons. Sequencing input: PBMCs. These receptors all stem from a man aged 35 to 55 in good health and CMV-seropositive.

The chain joins TRBV29-1 to TRBJ1-2; a weak D match, TRBD1 (6 bases). The V gene lost 0 bases and the J gene lost 4 bases, with 9 bases spanning the gap. CDR1 SQVTM and CDR2 ANQGSEA come from the germline V gene. The CDR3 is 13 residues long. The CDR3, as DNA: TGCAGCGTTGAAGAGGACAGCCGCTATGGCTACACCTTC. Residues: CSVEEDSRYGYTF.

This clone was recorded a few times. This chain uses TRBV27 with TRBJ1-2, with 8 bases fitting TRBD1. The CDR3 has 13 amino acids. Trimming removed 5 bases from V and 5 bases from J; junction bases left unmatched: 4. Germline assignment: CDR1 MNHEY and CDR2 SMNVEV (reference sequence). The CDR3 here is CASSLRTGYGYTF. CDR3 DNA: TGTGCCAGCAGTCTAAGGACAGGGTATGGCTACACCTTC.

The rearrangement uses TRBV27 and TRBJ2-7, with a weak D call TRBD2 (7 bases). CDR3 length: 13 amino acids. Germline V gives CDR1 MNHEY, CDR2 SMNVEV (reference sequence). Trimming stripped 8 bases from V and 2 bases from J, with 13 bases between. Here the CDR3 reads CASRGAGAYEQYF. DNA for the CDR3: TGTGCCAGCCGGGGGGCAGGGGCCTACGAGCAGTACTTC.

The chain is built from TRBV27 and TRBJ2-3, with TRBD2 matching 8 bases. The CDR3 is made up of 17 amino acids. Germline CDR1 and CDR2: MNHEY and SMNVEV (reference sequence). With 4 bases clipped from V and 2 bases from J, the junction kept 11 bases outside the gene matches. CDR3 loop: CASSYLPLADPTDTQYF. The CDR3 DNA follows: TGTGCCAGCAGTTACCTCCCACTAGCGGATCCCACAGATACGCAGTATTTT.

The J gene is TRBJ1-2, the V gene TRBV7-9; 7 bases are shared with TRBD1. This CDR3 spans 17 amino acids. Germline assignment: CDR1 SEHNR and CDR2 FQNEAQ (reference sequence). Unmatched junction bases numbered 10, after V lost 1 base and J lost 2 bases. The CDR3 DNA reads TGTGCCAGCAGCTTAGATTGGGGGGACAGCGAGAACTATGGCTACACCTTC. Its translation: CASSLDWGDSENYGYTF.

This clone came up once. J is TRBJ2-7 and V is TRBV7-9; no firm D call. CDR3 length: 13 residues. V lost 9 bases and J 2 bases, leaving 14 bases between the germline ends. The germline V gene encodes CDR1 SEHNR and CDR2 FQNEAQ (reference sequence). CDR3 sequence: CASGELGAYEQYF. CDR3 in DNA: TGTGCCAGTGGAGAGTTAGGAGCCTACGAGCAGTACTTC. The full variable domain, rest sourced from reference TRBV7-9 and TRBJ2-7, is DTGVSQNPRHKITKRGQNVTFRCDPISEHNRLYWYRQTLGQGPEFLTYFQNEAQLEKSRLLSDRFSAERPKGSFSTLEIQRTEQGDSAMYLCASGELGAYEQYFGPGTRLTVT.

The rearrangement joins TRBV7-2 to TRBJ2-1; tentative D call: TRBD2 (6 bases). Deletions cut 1 base from V and 4 bases from J, with 11 bases between. CDR1 and CDR2 from the germline V gene are SGHTA and FQGNSA. The CDR3 contains 15 residues. CDR3 region: CASSLVGGQYNEQFF. The CDR3 DNA reads TGTGCCAGCAGCTTAGTTGGAGGGCAGTACAATGAGCAGTTCTTC.

The J gene is TRBJ2-3, the V gene TRBV5-4; TRBD1 aligns across 10 bases. Trimming took 0 bases from V and 4 from J; bases not matched to a gene: 2. The germline V gene encodes CDR1 SGHNT and CDR2 YYREEE (reference sequence). The CDR3 sequence is 15 residues long. CDR3 sequence: CASSLGDRGADTQYF. Written as DNA, the CDR3 is TGTGCCAGCAGCTTGGGGGACAGGGGAGCAGATACGCAGTATTTT.

There are a few counts of this clone. The gene calls are TRBV11-1 and TRBJ2-7, with 8 positions matching TRBD1. The CDR3 covers 18 residues. The germline V gene has CDR1 SGHAT and CDR2 FQDESV (reference sequence). The trim removed 2 bases at V and 0 bases at J, leaving 12 bases unmatched. The CDR3 region is CASSLKPSGQAISYEQYF. Written as DNA, the CDR3 is TGTGCCAGCAGCTTAAAACCCTCGGGACAGGCGATCTCCTACGAGCAGTACTTC.

The rearrangement uses TRBV15 and TRBJ1-5, with D tentatively TRBD1 (5 bases). CDR1 LNHNV and CDR2 YYDKDF come from the germline V gene (reference sequence). V gave up 3 bases and J gave up 1 base, with 13 bases separating them. The CDR3 contains 16 residues. The CDR3: CATSSQLRESNQPQHF. The DNA for the CDR3 is TGTGCCACCAGCAGCCAGCTCAGGGAAAGCAATCAGCCCCAGCATTTT.

This clone was seen more than once but under ten times. V is TRBV6-6 and J is TRBJ1-3; possible D gene TRBD1, 5 bases. The CDR3 contains 16 residues. Germline CDR1 MNHNY, CDR2 SVGAGI (reference sequence). V shed 7 bases and J shed 1 base, with 17 bases lying between them. The CDR3 DNA follows: TGTGCCAGCACCCAACCGGAGGGGTTGTCTGGAAACACCATATATTTT. The encoded protein is CASTQPEGLSGNTIYF.

A few counts support this clone. J is TRBJ2-3 and V is TRBV6-6; D remains unclear. Germline loops: CDR1 MNHNY, CDR2 SVGAGI (reference sequence). CDR3 length: 14 amino acids. V was pared by 8 bases and J by 0 bases, with 12 bases between. CDR3 in DNA: TGTGCCAGCCGGGTGACGGTTAGCACAGATACGCAGTATTTT. This codes for CASRVTVSTDTQYF.

This clone has a handful of counts. The V gene is TRBV5-1, the J gene TRBJ1-2; TRBD1 matches 9 bases. There are 15 residues in the CDR3. CDR1 and CDR2 (germline): SGHRS, YFSETQ. V lost 0 bases to trimming and J lost 6 bases; unmatched junction nucleotides: 6. Here the CDR3 reads CASSLAGTGYDGYTF. CDR3 nucleotides: TGCGCCAGCAGCTTGGCCGGGACAGGGTACGATGGCTACACCTTC. The variable domain in full, with the rest retrieved from reference TRBV5-1 and TRBJ1-2, is KAGVTQTPRYLIKTRGQQVTLSCSPISGHRSVSWYQQTPGQGLQFLFEYFSETQRNKGNFPGRFSGRQFSNSRSEMNVSTLELGDSALYLCASSLAGTGYDGYTFGSGTRLTVV.

The CDR3 DNA is TGTGCCAGCAGCGTAGGATCAGGGGGACAGCCCCAGCATTTT. It translates to CASSVGSGGQPQHF. V and J are TRBV9 and TRBJ1-5; TRBD1 matches 7 bases. CDR3 size: 14 residues. J lost 7 bases, V lost 0 bases, and 4 bases had no gene match. CDR1 and CDR2 (germline): SGDLS, YYNGEE.

V is TRBV25-1 and J is TRBJ2-2, with TRBD1 identical over 9 bases. This CDR3 contains 13 residues. Germline V lookup: CDR1 MGHDK, CDR2 SYGVNS. Trimming cost V 10 bases and J 2 bases; bases outside gene matches: 2. The CDR3 DNA reads as TGTGCCACGGACAGGGGAAACACCGGGGAGCTGTTTTTT. This encodes CATDRGNTGELFF.

This sequence joins TRBV7-9 and TRBJ2-7; D remains ambiguous. V lost 5 bases, J lost 2 bases, and 10 bases lay in between. The germline gives CDR1 SEHNR, CDR2 FQNEAQ (reference sequence). The CDR3 extends over 13 amino acids. The CDR3 coding sequence is TGTGCCAGCAGCCTTCAAACGGCCTACGAGCAGTACTTC. Amino acids: CASSLQTAYEQYF.

This sequence joins TRBV6-1 and TRBJ2-3, with 10 positions matching TRBD1. There are 17 residues in the CDR3. Germline CDR1 and CDR2: MNHNS and SASEGT. Germline trimming cut 1 base from V and 0 bases from J; bases unmatched to any gene: 4. The CDR3 here is CASSEGTGGISTDTQYF. CDR3 sequence (DNA): TGTGCCAGCAGTGAAGGGACAGGGGGTATTAGCACAGATACGCAGTATTTT.

The CDR3 here is CASSSNRGGETQYF. The DNA for the CDR3 is TGTGCCAGCAGTTCTAATAGGGGCGGAGAGACCCAGTACTTC. The V gene is TRBV7-9, the J gene TRBJ2-5, with D perhaps matching TRBD1 (5 bases). Germline assignment: CDR1 SEHNR and CDR2 FQNEAQ (reference sequence). CDR3 size: 14 residues. V was trimmed by 6 bases and J by 4 bases, leaving 15 bases between them.

The CDR3 loop is CASSQWGTGDSNQPQHF. The CDR3, as DNA: TGTGCCAGCAGCCAATGGGGGACAGGGGATTCCAATCAGCCCCAGCATTTT. This chain links TRBV7-2 with TRBJ1-5; 10 bases align to TRBD1. The CDR3 covers 17 residues. The V segment lost 5 bases and the J segment 3 bases; nucleotides outside the gene matches: 10. From germline, CDR1 is SGHTA and CDR2 FQGNSA.

This clone appeared a few times. This rearrangement joins TRBV7-6 to TRBJ2-5; D is possibly TRBD1 (5 bases). Trimming removed 1 base from V and 7 bases from J, with 13 bases in between. The CDR3 has 14 amino acids. Germline-derived CDR1 and CDR2 are SGHVS and FNYEAQ. CDR3: CASSLGSGSGTQYF. In nucleotides, the CDR3 is TGTGCCAGCAGCTTAGGCTCAGGGTCAGGGACCCAGTACTTC.

The J gene is TRBJ1-1, the V gene TRBV6-5; D is possibly TRBD1 (5 bases). V was cut by 0 bases and J by 4 bases, with 15 bases left in between. The CDR3 runs 16 residues. Per germline, CDR1 MNHEY and CDR2 SVGAGI. CDR3 in DNA: TGTGCCAGCAGTTACTCTCTGACCTCGGGGGGCACTGAAGCTTTCTTT. Translating it yields CASSYSLTSGGTEAFF.

J is TRBJ1-3 and V is TRBV7-2, with 7 bases identical to TRBD1. There are 15 residues in the CDR3. Trimming took 5 bases from V and 2 from J; bases not matched to a gene: 6. In germline, CDR1 is SGHTA, CDR2 FQGNSA. Here the CDR3 DNA reads TGTGCCAGCAGCACGACAGGGACCCCTGGAAACACCATATATTTT. This encodes CASSTTGTPGNTIYF.

The chain recombines TRBV7-9 with TRBJ2-7; D remains ambiguous. The CDR3 is 12 residues long. Germline CDR1 SEHNR, CDR2 FQNEAQ (reference sequence). V dropped 5 bases and J dropped 7 bases, with 12 bases sitting between them. DNA of the CDR3: TGTGCCAGCAGCCTCTGGGCGCGTGAGCAGTACTTC. Protein sequence: CASSLWAREQYF.